This T cell receptor beta chain was profiled in a study of blood T cell repertoires in COVID-19 (dated by TCRdb to about 2020). Background on the whole study: Samples covering the acute and convalescent phases of COVID-19 were provided by collaborators in the United States, Italy and Spain. The material from the prospective study consisted of cDNA or gDNA derived from T cells, B-cell-depleted T cells, or PBMCs. Deeply sampled blood TCRbeta repertoires from subjects exposed to, actively infected with, or recovered from COVID-19 were included in the dataset. The repertoires were released in a freely available public database intended as a resource for research on the immune response to SARS-CoV-2. Samples came from the ongoing ImmuneRACE study (first 160 participants) plus 1,254 subjects from 6 global collaborators. Sample metadata almost always included a de-identified subject ID, COVID-19 status, age in years and sex. Where HLA class I and class II types were available, the types were taken from metadata supplied by the sample provider, not from assay-based typing. Study-wide conclusions, independent of this receptor: The quantity of clinical and demographic metadata differed by source and by participant and was supplied without curation.

Reading the germline V gene gives CDR1 ENHRY and CDR2 SYGVKD. The CDR3 goes from the cysteine to the phenylalanine over 13 residues. Just CDR3 DNA is preserved here, 39 bases in frame from base 1. V sheds 1 base and J sheds 7 bases, leaving 8 bases between their ends. Participants in the prospective study were aged roughly 18 to 100 years, lived in over 20 United States geographic areas, and enrolled through a virtual design. Cohort assignment in the prospective study relied on participant-reported clinical history from a screening survey and a study questionnaire. For ImmuneRACE Cohort 3, a participant was defined as recovered based on two consecutive negative NP/OP PCR tests, clearance by a healthcare professional, or resolution of symptoms. Mobile phlebotomists in the prospective study collected whole blood, serum and a nasopharyngeal or oropharyngeal swab from every participant. Participants in the prospective study had the option to provide additional blood draws and questionnaires over an approximately 2-month period. Blood samples from the prospective study were shipped frozen or at room temperature prior to DNA extraction.

TCRbeta CDR3 regions were amplified from genomic DNA using the immunoSEQ Assay, a bias-controlled multiplex PCR. Per the original workflow: The number of nucleated cells in each sample was estimated from the amplification of reference gene primers within the assay. To quantify the absolute abundance of each unique TCRbeta CDR3 rearrangement, sequence reads were collapsed and filtered. For each sample, productive Simpson clonality was calculated by taking the square root of Simpson's diversity index across productive rearrangements. The source is immuneACCESS, and TCRdb retained only in-frame sequences with V and J called. Part of the clones is not carried over; for the studies checked, unresolved V genes explain less than half of this, and the remainder is unexplained. D and trimming come from the DNA, and the V and J calls and clone size come from that table. The sample table lists hundreds of thousands of clones, 75% to 90% of them with a count of one. The ten largest account for 1% of the sample.

Regarding this clone: No antigen is known for it. Per-base quality was not reported, and no clone a single base away is much larger than it.

The sequenced material came from PBMCs or T cells enriched from blood (not recorded which). The sequence was obtained from a man younger than 35 who had recovered from COVID-19. In this chain, TRBV10-3 is recombined with TRBJ2-1; the D gene cannot be named for sure. This receptor has the CDR3 CAISEYRENEQFF. The sequence in DNA is TGTGCCATCAGTGAGTATAGAGAGAATGAGCAGTTCTTC.